This T cell receptor delta chain is from a study of gamma-delta chains in newborns, infants, children. This clone was picked up a small number of times. With CATT, TCRdb re-called clones from the reads. This table has about 3,800 delta-chain clones, around 1.8% appearing once. The sample comprised blood. The origin of this receptor is a child who was a newborn, infant or young child, either healthy, febrile or measles-vaccinated (not recorded which).

CDR3: CACDTVGEYTDKLIF. CDR3 coding DNA: TGTGCCTGTGACACCGTGGGGGAGTACACCGATAAACTCATCTTT. The gene calls are TRDV2 and TRDJ1, with 7 bases lining up with TRDD3. There are 15 residues in the CDR3. The V and J ends lost 0 bases and 0 bases, in that order; junction bases with no gene match: 3. Germline V CDR1 and CDR2: GEAIGNYY, EKD.